This section outlines one T cell receptor beta chain sequence together with its context. The authors generated TCR beta cDNA through 5'RACE template switching with UMIs. Reanalyzing the 5' RACE reads, TCRdb keeps one entry per CDR3 protein, without DNA. Recorded here are about 550,000 distinct CDR3 sequences; the top ten clones represent roughly 3.6%. These data come from a study of T cells expressing NK-cell markers. The sequenced material came from blood T cells: a sorted CD56 or NKG2C T cell subset, CD4+ or CD8+ T cells, or bulk PBMC T cells (not recorded which). The source of this sequence is a man aged 18 to 30 in good health.

The CDR3 reads CASSYLGLDSTDTQYF. V gene TRBV6-5 combines with J gene TRBJ2-3; with no DNA, the TCRdb D assignment of TRBD2 cannot be verified. The CDR3 has 16 residues. Per germline, CDR1 MNHEY and CDR2 SVGAGI.